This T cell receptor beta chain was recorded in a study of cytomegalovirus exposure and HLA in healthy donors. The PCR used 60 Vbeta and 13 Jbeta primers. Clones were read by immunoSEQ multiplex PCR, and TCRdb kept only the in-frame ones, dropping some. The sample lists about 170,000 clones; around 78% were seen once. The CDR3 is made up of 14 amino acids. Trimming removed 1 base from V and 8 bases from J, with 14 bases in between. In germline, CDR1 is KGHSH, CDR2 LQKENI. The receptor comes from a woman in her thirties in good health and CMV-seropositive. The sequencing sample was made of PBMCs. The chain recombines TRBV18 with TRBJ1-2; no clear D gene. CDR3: CASSPQTRLSGYTF. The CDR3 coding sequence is TGTGCCAGCTCACCACAAACCAGGCTGTCGGGCTACACCTTC. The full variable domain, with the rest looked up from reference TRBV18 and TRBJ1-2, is NAGVMQNPRHLVRRRGQEARLRCSPMKGHSHVYWYRQLPEEGLKFMVYLQKENIIDESGMPKERFSAEFPKEGPSILRIQQVVRGDSAAYFCASSPQTRLSGYTFGSGTRLTVV.